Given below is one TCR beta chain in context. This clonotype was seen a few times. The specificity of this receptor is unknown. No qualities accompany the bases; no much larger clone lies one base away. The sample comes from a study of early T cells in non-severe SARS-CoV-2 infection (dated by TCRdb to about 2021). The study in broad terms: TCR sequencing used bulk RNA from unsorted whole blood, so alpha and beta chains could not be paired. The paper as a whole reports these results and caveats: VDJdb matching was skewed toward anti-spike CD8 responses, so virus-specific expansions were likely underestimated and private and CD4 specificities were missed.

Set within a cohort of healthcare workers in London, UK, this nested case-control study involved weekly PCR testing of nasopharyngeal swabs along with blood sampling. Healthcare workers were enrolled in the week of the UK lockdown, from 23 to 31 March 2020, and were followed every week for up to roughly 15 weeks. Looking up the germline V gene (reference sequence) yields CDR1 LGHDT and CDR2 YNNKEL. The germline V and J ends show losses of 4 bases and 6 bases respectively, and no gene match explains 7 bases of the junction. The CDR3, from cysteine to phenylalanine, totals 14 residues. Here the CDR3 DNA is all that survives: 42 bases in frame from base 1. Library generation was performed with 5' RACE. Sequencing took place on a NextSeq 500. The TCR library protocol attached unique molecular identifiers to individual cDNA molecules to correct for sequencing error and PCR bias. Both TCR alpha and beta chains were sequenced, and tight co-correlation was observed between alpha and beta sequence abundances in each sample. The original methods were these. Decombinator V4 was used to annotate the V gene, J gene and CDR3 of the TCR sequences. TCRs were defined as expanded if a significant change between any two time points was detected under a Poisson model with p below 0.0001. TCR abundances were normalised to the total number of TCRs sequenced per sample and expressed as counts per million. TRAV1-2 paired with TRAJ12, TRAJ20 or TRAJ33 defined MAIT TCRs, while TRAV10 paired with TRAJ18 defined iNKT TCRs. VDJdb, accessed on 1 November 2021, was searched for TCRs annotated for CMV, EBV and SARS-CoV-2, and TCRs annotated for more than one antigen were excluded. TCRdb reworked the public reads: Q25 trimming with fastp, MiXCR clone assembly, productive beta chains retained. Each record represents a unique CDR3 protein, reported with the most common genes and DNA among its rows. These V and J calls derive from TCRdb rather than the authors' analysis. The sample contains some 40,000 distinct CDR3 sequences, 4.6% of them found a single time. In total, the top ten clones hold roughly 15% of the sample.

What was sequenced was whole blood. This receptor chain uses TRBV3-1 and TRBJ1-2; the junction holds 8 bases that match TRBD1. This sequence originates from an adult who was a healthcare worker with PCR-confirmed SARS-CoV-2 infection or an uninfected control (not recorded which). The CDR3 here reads CASSPGQGWNGYTF. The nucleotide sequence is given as TGTGCCAGCAGCCCAGGACAGGGATGGAATGGCTACACCTTC.